This T cell receptor (beta chain) stems from a study of beta chain features in type 1 diabetes (dated by TCRdb to about 2018). In terms of the full investigation: Mean age, gender distribution, total cell number and subset yield did not differ between patients and healthy donors. A total of about 100 million sorted cells were examined across all samples, and RNA yield correlated strongly with the number of cells per subset. In the study, TCRB repertoires of sorted circulating CD4+ T cell subsets from recently diagnosed type 1 diabetes patients were compared with those of matched healthy donors. Naive and central memory subsets were obtained from all 30 or so donors, but regulatory and stem cell-like memory subsets were isolated from only 8 patients and about 8 healthy donors. The investigation overall reported the following: At VDJ recombination sites, patients with type 1 diabetes made fewer insertions and deleted more nucleotides, a pattern implying thymic rearrangement abnormalities. Because cDNA was sequenced instead of genomic DNA, highly expressing activated cells could be over-represented, though the groups showed no difference in activation or CD3 levels. Type 1 diabetes patients showed a moderate but significant shortening of TCRB CDR3 length in all four CD4+ subsets. Only small numbers of individuals were included in the HLA sub-analyses, which left unresolved whether HLA type had any influence on TCRB rearrangement. The naive, central memory and regulatory TCRB repertoires appeared to resemble one another more closely among patients than among healthy donors. PCR may preferentially amplify shorter templates, but because patient and control samples were amplified and corrected together, any resulting skew would affect both groups equally.

V loses 3 bases, J loses 6 bases, and the germline ends lie 11 bases apart. The CDR3 contains 13 residues, cysteine and phenylalanine counted. The read is trimmed to its CDR3 DNA, 39 bases read in frame from base 1. The germline V gene sets CDR1 to KGHSH and CDR2 to LQKENI. This clone showed up just a few times. The specificity of this receptor is unknown. No base quality information exists; no much larger clone differs at one position. A single peripheral blood draw of approximately 0.11 L on average was collected from each donor into heparinised tubes. Using a panel that included CD45RO, CCR7, CD25, CD127, CD95 and CD27, naive, central memory, regulatory and stem cell-like memory CD4+ T cells were sorted on a BD FACSAria II. All sorted populations exceeded 95% purity. Right away, PBMCs were isolated by Lymphoprep density gradient centrifugation and were stained directly, with no culture step. So that batch effects would be minimized, each experiment stained and sorted samples in pairs, pairing one healthy donor with one patient.

The entire amount of isolated RNA was reverse transcribed using the High Capacity cDNA Reverse Transcription Kit, so the sequenced TCRB transcripts were expressed ones. Deep immunoSEQ sequencing was applied to naive, central memory and regulatory T cell samples, giving an average of about 3.8 million total reads per sample. Sorted cells were lysed in RLT buffer and RNA was extracted with DNase-treated RNeasy Micro or Mini kits, depending on cell number. To prevent cross-contamination, each cell subset was processed individually, whereas patient and healthy donor samples were processed jointly. The immunoSEQ multiplex PCR was used to amplify TCRB sequences from cDNA, generating 87-bp fragments that spanned the CDR3 region. Sequencing of the amplicons was done on the Illumina HiSeq platform. Per the source publication's procedure: PCR bias was corrected computationally using synthetic template baselines, and reads within Hamming distance 2 were collapsed, with unmergeable singletons discarded. By aligning reads against IMGT, V, D and J genes, CDR3 length, and insertions or deletions at six rearrangement sites were assigned. Within each subset, clonotype counts were normalized to the number of sorted cells before true diversity and Gini coefficients were calculated with the tcR R package. Repertoire sharing was quantified using the overlap coefficient calculated on TCRB nucleotide sequences. As a proxy for the pre-selection repertoire, out-of-frame TCRB sequences from naive cells were analyzed. The table was pulled from immuneACCESS by TCRdb, which kept in-frame rearrangements only. Such tables lose some clones; where checked, under half of the loss comes from unresolved V genes, and the rest has no known cause. For V, J and clone size, that table is used; D and trimming come from the DNA. For this sample there are over 500,000 clones; roughly 16% appear just once. Clones ranked in the top ten supply under 0.095% of the sample.

The source material was naive CD4+ T cells from blood. Sample cell subset or site, as interpreted from the label and publication: true naive CD4+ T cells. The rearrangement joined TRBV18 to TRBJ1-1, with the D gene call left open. The sequence derives from a man between 18 and 29 years old in good health. The CDR3 is CASSPNRSPEAFF. At the DNA level, the sequence is TGTGCCAGCTCACCCAACCGGAGCCCTGAAGCTTTCTTT.